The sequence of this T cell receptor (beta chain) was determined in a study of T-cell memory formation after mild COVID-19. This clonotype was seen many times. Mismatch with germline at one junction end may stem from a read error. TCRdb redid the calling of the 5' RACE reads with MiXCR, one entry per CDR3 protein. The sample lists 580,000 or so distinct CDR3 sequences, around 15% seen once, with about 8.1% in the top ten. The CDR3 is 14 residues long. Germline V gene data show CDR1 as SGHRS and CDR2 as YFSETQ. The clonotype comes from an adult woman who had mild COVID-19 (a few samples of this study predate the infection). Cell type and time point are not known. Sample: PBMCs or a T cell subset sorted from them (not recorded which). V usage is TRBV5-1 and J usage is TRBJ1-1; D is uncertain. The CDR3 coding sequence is TGTGCCAGCAGCTTAGCATCAGGGAACACTGAAGCTTTCTTT. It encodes CASSLASGNTEAFF.